Below are 17 T cell receptor beta chains sequenced from a single sample in a study of regulatory T cells. Overall study results and limits: CD3G-deficient patients' regulatory T cells showed reduced Shannon diversity versus autologous conventional CD4+ and control regulatory cells.

These receptors have no known antigen. The primer mix had 52 TRBV and 13 TRBJ primers. Sequenced by immunoSEQ multiplex PCR; TCRdb stores in-frame clones only, minus some. The sample lists about 1,100 clones, around 87% seen once, with 5.5% to 7.5% in the top ten. The sequencing input was CD4+ Tregs sorted from blood. Receptors were obtained from a person aged 25 to 45 with CD3G deficiency.

This chain connects TRBV6-1 to TRBJ1-2; D gene uncertain. Germline CDR1 is MNHNS and CDR2 is SASEGT. V lost 6 bases and J lost 5, with 10 bases in between. The CDR3 spans 12 residues. CDR3 in amino acids: CASRGDRYGYTF. The CDR3 nucleotides are TGTGCCAGCAGGGGAGACCGTTATGGCTACACCTTC.

The CDR3 DNA sequence: TGTGCCTGGAGTGTACCAGGGGGCGCGGTTAACTATGGCTACACCTTC. It yields the protein CAWSVPGGAVNYGYTF. The V gene is TRBV30, the J gene TRBJ1-2, with 8 positions matching TRBD1. The CDR3 has 16 amino acids. Germline V gene lookup returns CDR1 GTSNPN and CDR2 SVGIG (reference sequence). The J segment lost 1 base and the V segment lost 0 bases, leaving 7 bases of the junction unmatched.

The chain is built from TRBV10-3 and TRBJ1-2, with no clear D. Trimming stripped 0 bases from V and 6 bases from J, with 11 bases between. The CDR3 has 14 residues. Germline V gene data show CDR1 as ENHRY and CDR2 as SYGVKD. CDR3 in amino acids: CAISESLWRHGYTF. CDR3 coding DNA: TGTGCCATCAGTGAGTCGCTTTGGCGACATGGCTACACCTTC.

The chain recombines TRBV18 with TRBJ2-3, with D unclear. Germline assignment: CDR1 KGHSH and CDR2 LQKENI. Trimming took 3 bases from V and 4 from J, leaving 8 bases between them. CDR3 length: 13 residues. CDR3 DNA sequence: TGTGCCAGCTCACCTACCGTTCCAGATACGCAGTATTTT. This gives the protein CASSPTVPDTQYF.

The chain joins TRBV6-1 to TRBJ1-1, with a weak D call TRBD1 (6 bases). The V end lost 4 bases, the J end lost 8 bases, and 14 bases lay between the germline ends. From germline, CDR1 is MNHNS and CDR2 SASEGT. The CDR3 is 13 amino acids. The CDR3 here is CASSVARGGEAFF. CDR3 DNA sequence: TGTGCCAGCAGTGTGGCCAGGGGAGGGGAAGCTTTCTTT.

V is TRBV6-1 and J is TRBJ2-2; D uncertain. The V end lost 6 bases, the J end lost 6 bases, and 8 bases lay between the germline ends. Germline V gene sequence: CDR1 MNHNS, CDR2 SASEGT. This CDR3 region has 12 residues. CDR3 sequence (DNA): TGTGCCAGCAGCGTAGCCGCCGGGGAGCTGTTTTTT. Translated: CASSVAAGELFF.

The table lists this clone with a count of one. This chain joins TRBV30 and TRBJ2-5; D perhaps matches TRBD1 (5 bases). The ends were cut back, 3 bases at V and 5 bases at J, with 13 bases in the middle. The CDR3 sequence is 13 residues long. Germline V CDR1 and CDR2: GTSNPN, SVGIG (reference sequence). The CDR3 loop is CAWRTDILETQYF. The CDR3, as DNA: TGTGCCTGGAGGACGGACATTCTGGAGACCCAGTACTTC. Combining the CDR3 with reference TRBV30 and TRBJ2-5 gives the whole variable domain SQTIHQWPATLVQPVGSPLSLECTVEGTSNPNLYWYRQAAGRGLQLLFYSVGIGQISSEVPQNLSASRPQDRQFILSSKKLLLSDSGFYLCAWRTDILETQYFGPGTRLLVL.

This rearrangement joins TRBV19 to TRBJ1-4, with unresolved D. The V gene's germline CDR1 is LNHDA and CDR2 SQIVND (reference sequence). This CDR3 spans 15 amino acids. Trimming took 4 bases from V and 4 from J, leaving 13 bases between them. This CDR3 is CASSTRAAFNEKLFF. The CDR3 DNA reads as TGTGCCAGTAGTACCCGGGCAGCTTTTAATGAAAAACTGTTTTTT.

V and J are TRBV6-1 and TRBJ1-1; a weak D match, TRBD1 (5 bases). This CDR3 comprises 14 residues. CDR1 is MNHNS, CDR2 SASEGT, per germline. Between the trimmed V and J ends, which lost 3 bases and 5 bases, there was a span of 13 bases. As DNA, the CDR3 is TGTGCCAGCAGTGACAGGGTTCGGCGGACTGAAGCTTTCTTT. Amino acids: CASSDRVRRTEAFF.

This chain connects TRBV28 to TRBJ1-1; D gene uncertain. The CDR3 contains 12 residues. Germline-derived CDR1 and CDR2 are MDHEN and SYDVKM. V shed 5 bases and J shed 14 bases, with 18 bases lying between them. CDR3 coding DNA: TGTGCCAGCAGTACCCTAAGACGGCAGGCGTTCTTT. Protein product: CASSTLRRQAFF. Variable domain in full (rest from reference TRBV28 and TRBJ1-1): DVKVTQSSRYLVKRTGEKVFLECVQDMDHENMFWYRQDPGLGLRLIYFSYDVKMKEKGDIPEGYSVSREKKERFSLILESASTNQTSMYLCASSTLRRQAFFGQGTRLTVV.

The genes are TRBV7-9 and TRBJ2-2; D perhaps matches TRBD1 (6 bases). Per the germline V gene, CDR1 is SEHNR and CDR2 is FQNEAQ (reference sequence). The V and J ends lost 8 bases and 2 bases respectively, with 15 bases between them. This CDR3 is 15 amino acids long. The CDR3 reads CASRAGATNTGELFF. For the CDR3, the DNA is TGTGCCAGCCGAGCAGGGGCAACCAACACCGGGGAGCTGTTTTTT.

The rearrangement uses TRBV28 and TRBJ2-2, with D unclear. This CDR3 has 15 residues. Looked up from germline, CDR1 is MDHEN and CDR2 is SYDVKM. Deletions cut 7 bases from V and 2 bases from J, with 14 bases between. The CDR3 loop is CASKIWAVNTGELFF. CDR3 bases: TGTGCCAGCAAGATTTGGGCAGTAAACACCGGGGAGCTGTTTTTT.

The CDR3 spells CASSPSPAGGVNTEAFF. The CDR3 bases are TGTGCCAGCAGCCCGTCCCCGGCCGGGGGGGTGAACACTGAAGCTTTCTTT. V gene TRBV7-8 combines with J gene TRBJ1-1, with D possibly being TRBD1 (5 bases). In germline, CDR1 is SGHVS, CDR2 FQNEAQ. The V gene lost 5 bases and the J gene lost 0 bases, with 19 bases spanning the gap. This CDR3 spans 17 amino acids.

The gene calls are TRBV19 and TRBJ1-2, with 7 bases aligning to TRBD1. The CDR3 has 14 amino acids. Trimming took 3 bases from V and 8 from J; bases not matched to a gene: 9. Germline lookup yields CDR1 LNHDA and CDR2 SQIVND (reference sequence). CDR3 nucleotide sequence: TGTGCCAGTAGTATTCGGGGGACAGTTGGAGGCTACACCTTC. Its translation is CASSIRGTVGGYTF.

This chain joins TRBV30 and TRBJ2-3; D may correspond to TRBD1 or TRBD2 (6 bases each). V lost 0 bases and J 2 bases, leaving 18 bases between the germline ends. This CDR3 has 17 amino acids. Germline V CDR1 and CDR2: GTSNPN, SVGIG (reference sequence). The CDR3 region has the DNA TGTGCCTGGAGTGTACTTCCTCGGGGGCACCTCACAGATACGCAGTATTTT. This encodes CAWSVLPRGHLTDTQYF.

This clone has a single count. J is TRBJ2-5 and V is TRBV7-9, with D tentatively TRBD1 or TRBD2 (5 bases each). Germline lookup yields CDR1 SEHNR and CDR2 FQNEAQ (reference sequence). Trimming removed 1 base at V and 2 bases at J, with 11 bases between. The CDR3 sequence is 15 residues long. The CDR3 protein is CASSLDRRTQETQYF. In DNA, the CDR3 is TGTGCCAGCAGCTTAGACAGGAGGACTCAAGAGACCCAGTACTTC.

This chain joins TRBV18 and TRBJ2-5, with D perhaps matching TRBD2 (6 bases). Trimming took 2 bases from V and 9 from J, leaving 13 bases between them. This CDR3 spans 13 amino acids. Germline values: CDR1 KGHSH, CDR2 LQKENI. This CDR3 is CASSPTRGMAQYF. The CDR3 DNA reads as TGTGCCAGCTCACCAACGCGCGGGATGGCCCAGTACTTC.